This entry describes one T cell receptor beta chain. Germline V gene data show CDR1 as LNHDA and CDR2 as SQIVND (reference sequence). The CDR3 is 13 residues long. V lost 6 bases and J 3 bases, leaving 11 bases between the germline ends. The data were taken from a study of blood T cell repertoires in COVID-19. Across the whole study: T cells, B-cell-depleted T cells, or PBMCs supplied cDNA or gDNA.

In the original analysis: Reference gene primer amplification gave estimated nucleated cell counts. Only in-frame clones appear in the TCRdb table, and some are missing; sequencing was by immunoSEQ multiplex PCR. D and trimming come from the DNA, and the V and J calls and clone size come from that table. The repertoire holds about 62,000 clones, with approximately 80% as singletons. Sequenced input: peripheral blood. The V and J genes are TRBV19 and TRBJ1-1; D remains unclear. This TCR was sampled from a woman aged 45-65 years with active or convalescent COVID-19. The CDR3 coding sequence is TGTGCCAGTAGCCGTGCGAGAGACACTGAAGCTTTCTTT. Its protein product is CASSRARDTEAFF.